Listed below are T cell receptor beta chains from one sample, sequenced in a study of blood T cells in healthy people across ages. TCRdb fed the 5' RACE reads into MiXCR, producing one record per CDR3 protein. The table has roughly 800,000 distinct CDR3 sequences, 20% to 30% seen once. These records were also assigned to another study, of T cells of mothers and their children.

Sequencing was carried out using blood. Receptors originate from a boy aged 5-17 years in good health. The CDR3 runs from the conserved cysteine through the conserved F or W. The order of the fields is clone size, D gene, J gene, V gene, CDR3 protein, CDR3 DNA. The D gene is left open where the match is weak. Size tells how often a clone was seen (once, few, many) or the class of an expanded clone, and some rows leave it out.

. TRBD1 TRBJ2-3 TRBV5-1 CASSLVGTARTDTQYF TGCGCCAGCAGCTTGGTGGGGACAGCCCGAACAGATACGCAGTATTTT
. . TRBJ2-1 TRBV30 CAWSVRGVYNEQFF TGTGCCTGGAGTGTACGGGGAGTCTACAATGAGCAGTTCTTC
. . TRBJ2-7 TRBV7-9 CASSLGDLVREGQYF TGTGCCAGCAGCCTAGGGGACCTCGTGCGTGAGGGGCAGTACTTC
. . TRBJ1-6 TRBV6-1 CASRVKYWSSYNSPLHF TGTGCCAGCAGGGTAAAGTATTGGAGCTCCTATAATTCACCCCTCCACTTT
. . TRBJ1-1 TRBV28 CASSPLARGGDTEAFF TGTGCCAGCAGCCCCCTCGCTCGGGGAGGGGACACTGAAGCTTTCTTT
. . TRBJ1-2 TRBV4-1 CASSQAAPAGYGYTF TGCGCCAGCAGCCAAGCGGCCCCGGCGGGCTACGGCTACACCTTC
. . TRBJ1-1 TRBV24-1 CAPDSRFSNTEAFF TGTGCCCCGGACAGCCGGTTCTCGAACACTGAAGCTTTCTTT
. . TRBJ1-2 TRBV6-6 CASSPRDQGYTF TGTGCCAGCAGTCCCAGGGACCAGGGCTACACCTTC
. . TRBJ2-5 TRBV5-6 CATTLLGSGAQETQYF TGTGCCACCACCCTTTTGGGGTCGGGGGCCCAAGAGACCCAGTACTTC
few . TRBJ1-2 TRBV20-1 CSARDLAGGYTF TGCAGTGCTAGAGATCTAGCAGGCGGCTACACCTTC
. . TRBJ2-7 TRBV5-1 CASSWAEYEQCF TGCGCCAGCAGCTGGGCAGAGTACGAGCAGTGCTTC
few TRBD2 TRBJ2-4 TRBV5-1 CASSFLAGGPAKNIQYF TGCGCCAGCAGCTTCCTAGCGGGGGGGCCAGCCAAAAACATTCAGTACTTC
. . TRBJ2-4 TRBV5-1 CASSRPPGVEDIQYF TGCGCCAGCAGTAGACCCCCAGGGGTTGAGGACATTCAGTACTTC
. TRBD2 TRBJ2-1 TRBV27 CASSSKRGAPMEQFF TGTGCCAGCAGTTCTAAGCGGGGGGCCCCCATGGAGCAGTTCTTC
. . TRBJ1-6 TRBV4-1 CASSQESAGSPLHF TGCGCCAGCAGCCAAGAGTCCGCCGGATCACCCCTCCACTTT
few TRBD1 TRBJ2-5 TRBV12-3/TRBV12-4 CASSRNRGPETQYF TGTGCCAGCAGTCGAAACAGGGGGCCAGAGACCCAGTACTTC
few . TRBJ2-2 TRBV5-1 CASSLEFTGELFF TGCGCCAGCAGCTTGGAATTCACCGGGGAGCTGTTTTTT
few . TRBJ1-2 TRBV12-3/TRBV12-4 CASSRWGNYGYTF TGTGCCAGCAGTCGCTGGGGGAACTATGGCTACACCTTC
. TRBD2 TRBJ2-5 TRBV14 CASSQDRGTSGGQETQYF TGTGCCAGCAGCCAAGATAGGGGAACTAGCGGGGGCCAAGAGACCCAGTACTTC
. TRBD2 TRBJ2-5 TRBV10-3 CAISESGGQYF TGTGCCATCAGTGAAAGCGGGGGCCAGTACTTC
. TRBD1 TRBJ2-1 TRBV9 CASSVRDRGNEQFF TGTGCCAGCAGCGTCCGGGACAGGGGGAATGAGCAGTTCTTC
. . TRBJ2-3 TRBV10-3 CAISAGQVSTDTQYF TGTGCCATCAGTGCCGGGCAGGTTAGCACAGATACGCAGTATTTT
. . TRBJ2-7 TRBV10-1 CASSESGLEGDREQYF TGCGCCAGCAGTGAGTCGGGGCTAGAAGGGGACCGCGAGCAGTACTTC
few TRBD2 TRBJ2-3 TRBV29-1 CSVGRGVSTDTQYF TGCAGCGTTGGTCGGGGGGTCAGCACAGATACGCAGTATTTT
. TRBD1 TRBJ1-2 TRBV5-5 CASSSTSGQGIFHGYTF TGTGCCAGCAGCTCAACTTCCGGACAGGGAATTTTTCATGGCTACACCTTC
. . TRBJ2-7 TRBV29-1 CSVEEDRYEQYF TGCAGCGTTGAAGAGGATAGGTACGAGCAGTACTTC
few TRBD1 TRBJ2-3 TRBV5-1 CASSLPGTGPDTQYF TGCGCCAGCAGCTTGCCGGGGACAGGGCCAGATACGCAGTATTTT
. . TRBJ1-6 TRBV7-9 CASSSGRPLHF TGTGCCAGCAGCTCGGGGAGGCCCCTCCACTTT
. TRBD1 TRBJ2-7 TRBV27 CASSQKPGQTYEQYF TGTGCCAGCAGTCAAAAGCCGGGACAGACCTACGAGCAGTACTTC
. . TRBJ2-1 TRBV28 CASSTKPGLLKQFF TGTGCCAGCAGTACTAAACCGGGACTCTTGAAGCAGTTCTTC
few TRBD1 TRBJ2-2 TRBV5-5 CASSGTGATNTGELFF TGTGCCAGCAGCGGGACAGGGGCCACGAACACCGGGGAGCTGTTTTTT
. . TRBJ2-1 TRBV12-3/TRBV12-4 CASSLAGAANEQFF TGTGCCAGCAGCCTCGCAGGGGCAGCAAATGAGCAGTTCTTC
. . TRBJ2-5 TRBV3-1 CASSQGWGDQETQYF TGTGCCAGCAGCCAAGGTTGGGGGGACCAAGAGACCCAGTACTTC
many TRBD1 TRBJ2-7 TRBV11-2 CASSSRGSSYEQYF TGTGCCAGCAGCTCCAGGGGGAGCTCCTACGAGCAGTACTTC
. TRBD1 TRBJ1-5 TRBV28 CASSFRDRGGFQAQHF TGTGCCAGCAGTTTCAGGGACAGGGGAGGATTTCAGGCCCAGCATTTT
. . TRBJ1-1 TRBV20-1 CSARLGGQLMNTGAFF TGCAGTGCTAGACTTGGCGGACAGCTCATGAACACTGGAGCTTTCTTT
few . TRBJ1-2 TRBV6-5 CASNYGWNYGYTF TGTGCCAGCAATTACGGTTGGAACTATGGCTACACCTTC
. TRBD1 TRBJ2-7 TRBV6-1 CASSGDSRFYEQYF TGTGCCAGCAGTGGGGACAGCCGGTTCTACGAGCAGTACTTC
. TRBD1 TRBJ2-6 TRBV20-1 CSARDETGQGWSGANVLTF TGCAGTGCTAGAGATGAAACGGGACAGGGCTGGTCTGGGGCCAACGTCCTGACTTTC
. . TRBJ2-1 TRBV24-1 CATSDSPGAGEQFF TGTGCCACCAGTGATTCGCCCGGGGCTGGAGAGCAGTTCTTC
few . TRBJ2-5 TRBV27 CASSFWAGETQYF TGTGCCAGCAGTTTCTGGGCTGGGGAGACCCAGTACTTC
many . TRBJ2-7 TRBV6-1 CASSEAGVSYEQYF TGTGCCAGCAGTGAAGCCGGGGTCTCCTACGAGCAGTACTTC
. . TRBJ2-1 TRBV7-9 CASTLSNEQFF TGTGCCAGCACCCTTAGCAATGAGCAGTTCTTC
. TRBD1 TRBJ2-7 TRBV6-5 CASRRDRGHEQYF TGTGCCAGCAGACGGGACAGGGGGCACGAGCAGTACTTC
. TRBD1 TRBJ2-7 TRBV7-9 CASSPGTGGIYEQYF TGTGCCAGCAGCCCCGGGACAGGGGGCATTTACGAGCAGTACTTC
. . TRBJ1-4 TRBV6-5 CASSSAGGTNEKLFF TGTGCCAGCAGTTCCGCGGGTGGAACTAATGAAAAACTGTTTTTT
. . TRBJ2-7 TRBV20-1 CSARPPTLSYEQYF TGCAGTGCTAGACCCCCGACACTCTCCTACGAGCAGTACTTC
. . TRBJ2-1 TRBV12-5 CASGLWQGSYNEQFF TGTGCTAGTGGTTTGTGGCAGGGTTCCTACAATGAGCAGTTCTTC
few TRBD1 TRBJ2-2 TRBV18 CASSGTGDRMNTGELFF TGTGCCAGCTCAGGGACAGGGGACCGAATGAACACCGGGGAGCTGTTTTTT
few . TRBJ2-7 TRBV20-1 CSASGDHHTYEQYF TGCAGTGCTAGTGGGGATCACCATACCTACGAGCAGTACTTC
few . TRBJ1-1 TRBV12-5 CASGLIGQENTEAFF TGTGCTAGTGGTTTGATCGGTCAGGAGAACACTGAAGCTTTCTTT
. . TRBJ2-5 TRBV3-1 CASSQGVLETQYF TGTGCCAGCAGCCAAGGGGTTTTGGAGACCCAGTACTTC
few TRBD2 TRBJ2-5 TRBV20-1 CSANPLAGGPRETQYF TGCAGTGCTAACCCCCTAGCGGGGGGGCCTAGAGAGACCCAGTACTTC
few . TRBJ1-3 TRBV12-5 CASGFLIRTPPSGNTIYF TGTGCTAGTGGTTTTCTTATCCGGACTCCACCTTCTGGAAACACCATATATTTT
. . TRBJ1-1 TRBV6-1 CASSDSHGTEAFF TGTGCCAGCAGTGATAGTCATGGGACTGAAGCTTTCTTT
few TRBD1 TRBJ2-1 TRBV5-1 CASSRDRNNEQFF TGCGCCAGCAGCCGGGACAGGAACAATGAGCAGTTCTTC